This TCR beta chain was profiled in a study of identical twins. TCRdb ran MiXCR on the 5' RACE reads and lists one entry per CDR3 protein. The table shows 450,000 or so distinct CDR3 sequences, with about a fifth occurring only once. The CDR3 consists of 17 residues. The V segment lost 0 bases and the J segment 4 bases; nucleotides outside the gene matches: 8. The V gene's germline CDR1 is SEHNR and CDR2 FQNEAQ (reference sequence). This clonotype occurred many times. Sequenced input: naive T cells sorted from blood. The TCR comes from a man aged 50-60 years in good health. This chain connects TRBV7-9 to TRBJ1-1; 10 bases agree with TRBD1. The CDR3 here is CASSLASDRGFGTEAFF. Written as DNA, the CDR3 is TGTGCCAGCAGCTTAGCGTCGGACAGGGGGTTCGGCACTGAAGCTTTCTTT.